This TCR beta chain was identified in a study of T cell responses to AZD1222 COVID-19 vaccine. CDR1 and CDR2 from the germline V gene are MDHEN and SYDVKM. The CDR3 is 13 amino acids. Between the trimmed V and J ends, which lost 8 bases and 7 bases, there was a span of 18 bases. Clones were read by immunoSEQ multiplex PCR, and TCRdb kept only the in-frame ones, dropping some. The data show more than 100,000 clones, about nine tenths seen once. This sequence originates from an adult in good health. Here the sequenced sample was peripheral blood, taken on day 0 of AZD1222 vaccination. The chain uses TRBV28 and TRBJ2-7; no clear D gene. This CDR3 reads CASGAQLPGEQYF. For the CDR3, the DNA is TGTGCCAGCGGAGCCCAGTTGCCTGGGGAGCAGTACTTC.